The 11 T cell receptor beta chains given below trace back to one sample, sequenced in a study of Tregs in tolerant kidney transplant recipients. The repertoire was sequenced with immunoSEQ multiplex PCR; TCRdb's copy has only in-frame clones and lacks some. The sample holds about 240,000 clones, approximately 83% seen once. Sample: CD4+ T cells from blood. The receptors were gathered from a human donor in good health.

A single count supports this clone. This chain uses TRBV28 with TRBJ1-5; D call uncertain. The germline gives CDR1 MDHEN, CDR2 SYDVKM. Trimming removed 6 bases at V and 2 bases at J, with 11 bases between. The CDR3 contains 14 residues. CDR3: CASRQPRGNQPQHF. In DNA, the CDR3 is TGTGCCAGCAGGCAACCGAGGGGCAATCAGCCCCAGCATTTT.

The chain couples TRBV5-4 to TRBJ1-4; D is perhaps TRBD1 (5 bases). This CDR3 is 14 amino acids long. The germline V and J ends were trimmed by 4 bases and 2 bases, with 9 bases remaining between them. Germline CDR1 reads SGHNT; CDR2 reads YYREEE (reference sequence). The CDR3 reads CASSPGTTNEKLFF. CDR3 bases: TGTGCCAGCAGCCCGGGGACTACTAATGAAAAACTGTTTTTT.

The chain is built from TRBV5-1 and TRBJ1-1, with 11 bases matching TRBD1. CDR1 is SGHRS and CDR2 is YFSETQ in the germline V gene. Trimming removed 4 bases from V and 2 bases from J; junction bases left unmatched: 4. There are 15 residues in the CDR3. The CDR3 spells CASSNGQGANTEAFF. The CDR3 DNA reads TGCGCCAGCAGCAACGGACAGGGGGCCAACACTGAAGCTTTCTTT. The variable domain in full, completed from reference TRBV5-1 and TRBJ1-1, reads KAGVTQTPRYLIKTRGQQVTLSCSPISGHRSVSWYQQTPGQGLQFLFEYFSETQRNKGNFPGRFSGRQFSNSRSEMNVSTLELGDSALYLCASSNGQGANTEAFFGQGTRLTVV.

The chain links TRBV6-1 to TRBJ2-7, with D tentatively TRBD2 (7 bases). This CDR3 is 15 amino acids long. Trimming took 3 bases from V and 1 from J, leaving 13 bases between them. Germline CDR1 is MNHNS and CDR2 is SASEGT. CDR3: CASSDGRGRSYEQYF. In DNA form, the CDR3 reads TGTGCCAGCAGTGACGGGCGGGGGCGATCCTACGAGCAGTACTTC.

The genes are TRBV5-6 and TRBJ1-2, with D tentatively TRBD1 (5 bases). The germline CDR1 and CDR2 sequences are SGHDT and YYEEEE. The CDR3 is 16 residues long. Trimming cost V 4 bases and J 5 bases, with 21 bases left between them. The CDR3 region is CASSPRGVRRAYGYTF. CDR3 sequence (DNA): TGTGCCAGCAGCCCCCGGGGGGTCCGCAGGGCGTATGGCTACACCTTC.

This chain connects TRBV18 to TRBJ2-7; the D is unclear. The V gene's germline CDR1 is KGHSH and CDR2 LQKENI. This CDR3 is 13 amino acids long. V was pared by 3 bases and J by 2 bases, with 8 bases between. CDR3 region: CASSPEKTYEQYF. CDR3 in DNA: TGTGCCAGCTCACCCGAGAAAACCTACGAGCAGTACTTC.

This clone was recorded only once. This chain connects TRBV5-1 to TRBJ2-1; TRBD2 matches at 15 bases. The CDR3 loop spans 17 amino acids. V lost 4 bases and J lost 3; bases outside the gene matches: 5. Germline loops: CDR1 SGHRS, CDR2 YFSETQ. CDR3 region: CASSTGLAGGLYNEQFF. The CDR3 nucleotides are TGCGCCAGCAGCACGGGACTAGCGGGGGGCCTCTACAATGAGCAGTTCTTC.

A few counts support this clone. The chain combines TRBV14 with TRBJ1-1; D uncertain. Trimming removed 1 base from V and 3 bases from J, with 6 bases in between. The CDR3 contains 13 residues. Germline loops: CDR1 SGHDN, CDR2 FVKESK. CDR3 DNA sequence: TGTGCCAGCAGCCAAGCAGTCTACACTGAAGCTTTCTTT. It codes for CASSQAVYTEAFF. Complete variable domain (other parts from reference TRBV14 and TRBJ1-1): EAGVTQFPSHSVIEKGQTVTLRCDPISGHDNLYWYRRVMGKEIKFLLHFVKESKQDESGMPNNRFLAERTGGTYSTLKVQPAELEDSGVYFCASSQAVYTEAFFGQGTRLTVV.

The V and J genes are TRBV7-9 and TRBJ1-1; the D is unclear. The germline V gene encodes CDR1 SEHNR and CDR2 FQNEAQ (reference sequence). The CDR3 loop spans 16 amino acids. V gave up 2 bases and J gave up 3 bases, with 16 bases separating them. The CDR3 loop is CASSLSPANSYTEAFF. The DNA of the CDR3 is TGTGCCAGCAGCTTATCGCCGGCAAATAGTTACACTGAAGCTTTCTTT. The full variable domain, rest sourced from reference TRBV7-9 and TRBJ1-1, is DTGVSQNPRHKITKRGQNVTFRCDPISEHNRLYWYRQTLGQGPEFLTYFQNEAQLEKSRLLSDRFSAERPKGSFSTLEIQRTEQGDSAMYLCASSLSPANSYTEAFFGQGTRLTVV.

The chain uses TRBV19 and TRBJ1-2; no definite D call. This CDR3 spans 12 amino acids. V was cut by 8 bases and J by 11 bases, with 18 bases left in between. Looked up from germline, CDR1 is LNHDA and CDR2 is SQIVND (reference sequence). Here the CDR3 DNA reads TGTGCCAGTTTTATGGGTAGAGGTGTGTACACCTTC. Its translation: CASFMGRGVYTF.

The CDR3 DNA reads TGTGCCAGCAGCTTGTCCGGGACAGGGCCTGAAAAACTGTTTTTT. It translates to CASSLSGTGPEKLFF. This chain joins TRBV5-6 and TRBJ1-4; 9 bases agree with TRBD1. This CDR3 contains 15 residues. The V and J ends lost 1 base and 7 bases, in that order; junction bases with no gene match: 5. Germline loops: CDR1 SGHDT, CDR2 YYEEEE.